This T cell receptor (beta chain) came from a study of cytomegalovirus exposure and HLA in healthy donors. With V trimmed by 3 bases and J by 5 bases, 8 bases remained unmatched. Germline V gene sequence: CDR1 LGHNA, CDR2 YNFKEQ. CDR3 length equals 17 residues. Data came from immunoSEQ multiplex PCR; TCRdb stores just in-frame clones and leaves some out. The sample lists 100,000 to 150,000 clones, approximately 95% occurring once. Sequenced input: PBMCs. The chain couples TRBV4-2 to TRBJ1-5; 12 nucleotides line up with TRBD1. This clonotype was sampled from a man between 18 and 29 years old in good health and CMV-seronegative. CDR3 DNA sequence: TGTGCCAGCAGCCAGGCCGCCGGGACAGGGGGCCATCAGCCCCAGCATTTT. Translation: CASSQAAGTGGHQPQHF.